This passage covers 21 T cell receptor beta chains from one sample sequenced in a study of blood T cell repertoires in COVID-19 (dated by TCRdb to the early 2020s). Library preparation was by the immunoSEQ multiplex PCR assay. The immuneACCESS repertoire file appears here via TCRdb, limited to in-frame rearrangements. These files lack a portion of the clones; in checked studies, under half of the deficit traces to unresolved V genes, and the cause of the others is not known. The sample table records around 120,000 clones; 75% to 95% of these occur just once. The ten largest clones add up to less than 2% of the sample. The sequenced sample was peripheral blood. The receptors originated from a human donor with active COVID-19. The donor label of this sample is uncertain.

The chain carries TRBV18 and TRBJ2-5; D may be TRBD1 (6 bases). Germline CDR1 KGHSH, CDR2 LQKENI. V lost 2 bases and J lost 0, with 13 bases in between. This CDR3 spans 16 amino acids. CDR3 bases: TGTGCCAGCTCACCATCCGACAGGACCTACCAAGAGACCCAGTACTTC. Amino acids: CASSPSDRTYQETQYF.

This chain connects TRBV7-2 to TRBJ2-5; 9 nucleotides align to TRBD2. This CDR3 region has 17 residues. Germline CDR1 SGHTA, CDR2 FQGNSA. With V trimmed by 1 base and J by 4 bases, 10 bases remained unmatched. The CDR3 reads CASSLDPRGSGGETQYF. For the CDR3, the DNA is TGTGCCAGCAGCTTAGACCCAAGGGGTAGCGGGGGAGAGACCCAGTACTTC.

The V call is TRBV7-9, the J call TRBJ1-4; 10 positions agree with TRBD1. The length of the CDR3 is 15 residues. The ends lost 4 bases at V and 7 bases at J; junction bases unmatched: 6. CDR1 is SEHNR and CDR2 is FQNEAQ in the germline V gene (reference sequence). CDR3 residues: CASSSRQGAPEKLFF. The CDR3 bases are TGTGCCAGCAGCTCAAGACAGGGGGCGCCTGAAAAACTGTTTTTT.

This clone was detected only a few times. The chain employs TRBV12-5 and TRBJ2-7; weak D call: TRBD1 (6 bases). This CDR3 has 16 amino acids. The germline CDR1 and CDR2 sequences are LGHNT and FRNRAP. Trimming took 2 bases from V and 0 from J, leaving 14 bases between them. Here the CDR3 reads CASGLTTTGSSYEQYF. The DNA for the CDR3 is TGTGCTAGTGGTTTGACCACTACAGGGTCCTCCTACGAGCAGTACTTC.

The chain recombines TRBV5-8 with TRBJ1-5; tentatively, D is TRBD1 (5 bases). The CDR3 spans 16 residues. Germline lookup yields CDR1 SGHTS and CDR2 YDEGEE. Trimming removed 0 bases from V and 0 bases from J, with 10 bases in between. CDR3 DNA sequence: TGTGCCAGCAGCTTGGGACAGAGGATTAGCAATCAGCCCCAGCATTTT. Its translation is CASSLGQRISNQPQHF.

The chain employs TRBV19 and TRBJ1-5; 8 bases agree with TRBD1. Losses at the gene ends were 4 bases for V and 7 bases for J; bases not matched to a gene: 9. Per the germline V gene, CDR1 is LNHDA and CDR2 is SQIVND (reference sequence). The CDR3 runs to 15 residues. CDR3 region: CASSTLGQGEQPQHF. CDR3 nucleotides: TGTGCCAGTAGTACCCTAGGACAGGGTGAACAGCCCCAGCATTTT.

This sequence joins TRBV5-4 and TRBJ2-5; no clear D. This CDR3 spans 12 amino acids. CDR1 and CDR2 (germline): SGHNT, YYREEE (reference sequence). The V end lost 6 bases, the J end lost 5 bases, and 11 bases lay between the germline ends. The CDR3 DNA follows: TGTGCCAGCACCTCTTCCCCGGAGACCCAGTACTTC. Translation gives CASTSSPETQYF.

V and J are TRBV9 and TRBJ2-3; 8 bases match TRBD2. This CDR3 contains 15 residues. Germline trimming cut 4 bases from V and 7 bases from J; bases unmatched to any gene: 11. Germline CDR1 is SGDLS and CDR2 is YYNGEE. The CDR3 DNA follows: TGTGCCAGCAGCCGGGCGGGGGGCGGTAGTTATACGCAGTATTTT. Translation gives CASSRAGGGSYTQYF.

The chain recombines TRBV10-3 with TRBJ2-1; 7 nucleotides agree with TRBD2. CDR3 length: 12 amino acids. V lost 0 bases to trimming and J lost 10 bases; unmatched junction nucleotides: 0. Germline V lookup: CDR1 ENHRY, CDR2 SYGVKD. The CDR3 sequence: CAISESSGEQFF. In DNA form, the CDR3 reads TGTGCCATCAGTGAGTCTAGCGGGGAGCAGTTCTTC.

J is TRBJ1-4 and V is TRBV29-1; D gene ambiguous. There are 13 residues in the CDR3. V was clipped by 4 bases and J by 5 bases, with 11 bases between them. Germline CDR1 is SQVTM and CDR2 is ANQGSEA. The CDR3 region is CSVASQVNEKLFF. In nucleotides, the CDR3 is TGCAGCGTTGCCTCTCAGGTGAATGAAAAACTGTTTTTT. The full variable domain, rest sourced from reference TRBV29-1 and TRBJ1-4, is SAVISQKPSRDICQRGTSLTIQCQVDSQVTMMFWYRQQPGQSLTLIATANQGSEATYESGFVIDKFPISRPNLTFSTLTVSNMSPEDSSIYLCSVASQVNEKLFFGSGTQLSVL.

In this sample, this clone is medium-sized. The chain links TRBV10-1 to TRBJ1-1; D ambiguous. Germline values: CDR1 WNHNN, CDR2 SYGVQD (reference sequence). The CDR3 spans 15 residues. The ends were cut back, 2 bases at V and 1 base at J, with 11 bases in the middle. CDR3 nucleotides: TGCGCCAGCAGTGAGACGGTGGAGGGGAACACTGAAGCTTTCTTT. Translation: CASSETVEGNTEAFF.

This clone was counted a single time. J is TRBJ2-2 and V is TRBV7-8, with D hard to call. The CDR3 is 13 residues long. Germline-derived CDR1 and CDR2 are SGHVS and FQNEAQ. Trimming removed 5 bases from V and 1 base from J, with 5 bases in between. The CDR3 region is CASSPRNTGELFF. The CDR3 DNA reads TGTGCCAGCAGCCCTAGGAACACCGGGGAGCTGTTTTTT.

V is TRBV29-1 and J is TRBJ2-2, with a weak D call TRBD1 (5 bases). This CDR3 is built from 11 residues. From germline, CDR1 is SQVTM and CDR2 ANQGSEA. Between the trimmed V and J ends, which lost 4 bases and 6 bases, there was a span of 6 bases. DNA of the CDR3: TGCAGCGTTGCCAGGGCCGGGGAGCTGTTTTTT. Translating gives CSVARAGELFF.

The chain uses TRBV9 and TRBJ2-5; 10 positions agree with TRBD2. The ends lost 0 bases at V and 1 base at J; junction bases unmatched: 6. Germline CDR1 and CDR2: SGDLS and YYNGEE. The CDR3 spans 17 residues. This chain's CDR3 is CASSVGSQRGGQETQYF. In DNA, the CDR3 is TGTGCCAGCAGCGTAGGGTCCCAGCGGGGGGGCCAAGAGACCCAGTACTTC.

The chain carries TRBV27 and TRBJ2-5; weak D call: TRBD1 (7 bases). This CDR3 contains 16 residues. Germline V gene lookup returns CDR1 MNHEY and CDR2 SMNVEV (reference sequence). Trimming cost V 1 base and J 5 bases, with 17 bases left between them. CDR3 in DNA: TGTGCCAGCAGTTTATTGGCAGGGGGGTTCGGGGAGACCCAGTACTTC. Protein product: CASSLLAGGFGETQYF.

The chain employs TRBV7-2 and TRBJ2-5, with TRBD2 matching over 10 bases. Germline trimming cut 2 bases from V and 4 bases from J; bases unmatched to any gene: 4. The CDR3 covers 15 residues. Per germline, CDR1 SGHTA and CDR2 FQGNSA. CDR3 in DNA: TGTGCCAGCAGCTTACAGCGGGGGGGCCGAGAGACCCAGTACTTC. Translating gives CASSLQRGGRETQYF.

This chain links TRBV2 with TRBJ1-4; no clear D. CDR1 is SNHLY and CDR2 is FYNNEI in the germline V gene. The CDR3 loop spans 15 amino acids. Trimming stripped 4 bases from V and 0 bases from J, with 9 bases between. CDR3 nucleotide sequence: TGTGCCAGCAGTGGTGGCGGGGCAACTAATGAAAAACTGTTTTTT. Translated: CASSGGGATNEKLFF.

The rearrangement joins TRBV30 to TRBJ2-7, with 16 nucleotides matching TRBD2. The germline V gene encodes CDR1 GTSNPN and CDR2 SVGIG (reference sequence). The CDR3 extends over 16 amino acids. Germline trimming cut 3 bases from V and 7 bases from J; bases unmatched to any gene: 9. The CDR3 sequence is CAWRTGLAGGPSEQYF. The DNA of the CDR3 is TGTGCCTGGAGAACGGGACTAGCGGGGGGGCCATCTGAGCAGTACTTC.

This chain connects TRBV28 to TRBJ2-4; no definite D call. Germline V lookup: CDR1 MDHEN, CDR2 SYDVKM. Trimming pared 3 bases from V and 1 base from J, leaving 10 bases between. This CDR3 is 15 amino acids long. The CDR3, as DNA: TGTGCCAGCAGTTTTTCTATCTGGGCCAAAAACATTCAGTACTTC. Amino acids: CASSFSIWAKNIQYF.

The genes are TRBV4-3 and TRBJ2-7, with TRBD2 matching 10 bases. Germline CDR1 LGHNA, CDR2 YSLEER. J lost 3 bases, V lost 1 base, and 3 bases had no gene match. The length of the CDR3 is 15 residues. In nucleotides, the CDR3 is TGCGCCAGCAGCCAAGGGTCTAGCGGGGGCTACGAGCAGTACTTC. Residues: CASSQGSSGGYEQYF.

This sequence joins TRBV29-1 and TRBJ2-3, with D hard to call. The CDR3 runs to 16 residues. Germline assignment: CDR1 SQVTM and CDR2 ANQGSEA. Trimming pared 4 bases from V and 2 bases from J, leaving 19 bases between. The CDR3 here is CSVVLSTVKNTDTQYF. CDR3 nucleotide sequence: TGCAGCGTTGTCTTATCTACGGTAAAAAACACAGATACGCAGTATTTT.